These 9 T cell receptor beta chains came from one sample sequenced in a study of T cells in lung cancer brain metastases. Here immunoSEQ multiplex PCR was the method, and the copy in TCRdb shows in-frame clones only, minus some. This sample has under 3,500 clones, with about 86% found just once. The sequenced sample was tumor tissue from the primary lung tumor. The source is a man between 60 and 75 years old with non-small cell lung cancer.

This clone occurred once. The chain uses TRBV30 and TRBJ1-4, with D unclear. Germline V gene data show CDR1 as GTSNPN and CDR2 as SVGIG (reference sequence). CDR3 length equals 11 residues. The V end was cut by 5 bases, the J end by 11 bases, with 12 bases between. CDR3 region: CAWARLDKLFF. In DNA, the CDR3 is TGTGCCTGGGCAAGATTGGACAAACTGTTTTTT.

CDR3 loop: CANSVNEQFF. CDR3 DNA sequence: TGTGCCAATTCAGTCAATGAGCAGTTCTTC. The V and J genes are TRBV2 and TRBJ2-1, with D unresolved. Germline CDR1 is SNHLY and CDR2 is FYNNEI. V lost 10 bases and J lost 6, with 7 bases in between. The CDR3 has 10 residues.

The J gene is TRBJ2-7, the V gene TRBV5-1, with TRBD1 matching over 8 bases. The junction had 3 bases not matched to a gene; V was cut back by 0 bases and J by 4 bases. This CDR3 is built from 14 residues. Germline CDR1 SGHRS, CDR2 YFSETQ. CDR3 loop: CASSLAGGAYEQYF. The CDR3 DNA reads TGCGCCAGCAGCTTGGCAGGGGGCGCGTACGAGCAGTACTTC.

The V call is TRBV7-9, the J call TRBJ2-7, with D perhaps being TRBD1 or TRBD2 (5 bases each). V was trimmed by 5 bases and J by 6 bases, leaving 17 bases between them. CDR1 is SEHNR and CDR2 is FQNEAQ in the germline V gene (reference sequence). The CDR3 has 14 amino acids. The CDR3 protein is CASSEARGVREQYF. CDR3 sequence (DNA): TGTGCCAGCAGCGAAGCGCGAGGGGTTCGCGAGCAGTACTTC.

J is TRBJ1-1 and V is TRBV7-8, with a weak D call TRBD1 (5 bases). The V and J ends lost 2 bases and 7 bases respectively, with 17 bases between them. Germline V gene data show CDR1 as SGHVS and CDR2 as FQNEAQ. The CDR3 contains 15 residues. CDR3 loop: CASSLTLGPPLEAFF. The CDR3 DNA reads TGTGCCAGCAGCTTAACTCTGGGACCCCCTCTTGAAGCTTTCTTT.

V usage is TRBV5-6 and J usage is TRBJ2-7, with a weak D call TRBD1 (6 bases). The CDR3 length is 13 residues. Germline V CDR1 and CDR2: SGHDT, YYEEEE. Between the trimmed V and J ends, which lost 3 bases and 2 bases, there was a span of 9 bases. Here the CDR3 reads CASSSAGAYEQYF. CDR3 DNA sequence: TGTGCCAGCAGCTCGGCAGGGGCCTACGAGCAGTACTTC.

This chain joins TRBV11-2 and TRBJ2-1; D gene ambiguous. The germline gives CDR1 SGHAT, CDR2 FQNNGV. V gave up 2 bases and J gave up 6 bases, with 8 bases separating them. The length of the CDR3 is 13 residues. CDR3 bases: TGTGCCAGCAGCTTATCGATCGGCAATGAGCAGTTCTTC. Protein sequence: CASSLSIGNEQFF.

This rearrangement joins TRBV4-2 to TRBJ2-5, with TRBD2 matching over 10 bases. The V gene end was trimmed by 1 base and the J gene end by 5 bases; junction bases not matched to a gene: 16. The CDR3 extends over 19 amino acids. The V gene's germline CDR1 is LGHNA and CDR2 YNFKEQ. The CDR3 loop reads CASSQAVSGRWAPGETQYF. The CDR3 DNA reads as TGTGCCAGCAGCCAAGCCGTTAGCGGGAGGTGGGCCCCGGGGGAGACCCAGTACTTC.

V gene TRBV7-8 combines with J gene TRBJ1-2; D remains ambiguous. The CDR3 spans 14 residues. The germline V and J ends were trimmed by 5 bases and 4 bases, with 14 bases remaining between them. Germline CDR1 is SGHVS and CDR2 is FQNEAQ. CDR3 DNA sequence: TGTGCCAGCAGCCCCAACGGGCCTAGCTATGGCTACACCTTC. Its translation: CASSPNGPSYGYTF.